This T cell receptor beta chain was captured by sequencing in a study of control samples from healthy donors and cancer patients. This CDR3 has 14 residues. CDR1 SGDLS and CDR2 YYNGEE come from the germline V gene. The ends were cut back, 3 bases at V and 5 bases at J, with 14 bases in the middle. Method: immunoSEQ multiplex PCR; TCRdb's copy keeps in-frame clones and lacks some. The sample includes about 190,000 clones, approximately 91% seen only once; the top ten take roughly 1.9%. The sequenced material came from blood. The chain links TRBV9 to TRBJ1-2; D may be TRBD1 (6 bases). The sequence derives from a man aged 25-45 years in good health. This CDR3 reads CASSGGTGIYGYTF. CDR3 bases: TGTGCCAGCAGCGGAGGAACAGGGATATATGGCTACACCTTC.